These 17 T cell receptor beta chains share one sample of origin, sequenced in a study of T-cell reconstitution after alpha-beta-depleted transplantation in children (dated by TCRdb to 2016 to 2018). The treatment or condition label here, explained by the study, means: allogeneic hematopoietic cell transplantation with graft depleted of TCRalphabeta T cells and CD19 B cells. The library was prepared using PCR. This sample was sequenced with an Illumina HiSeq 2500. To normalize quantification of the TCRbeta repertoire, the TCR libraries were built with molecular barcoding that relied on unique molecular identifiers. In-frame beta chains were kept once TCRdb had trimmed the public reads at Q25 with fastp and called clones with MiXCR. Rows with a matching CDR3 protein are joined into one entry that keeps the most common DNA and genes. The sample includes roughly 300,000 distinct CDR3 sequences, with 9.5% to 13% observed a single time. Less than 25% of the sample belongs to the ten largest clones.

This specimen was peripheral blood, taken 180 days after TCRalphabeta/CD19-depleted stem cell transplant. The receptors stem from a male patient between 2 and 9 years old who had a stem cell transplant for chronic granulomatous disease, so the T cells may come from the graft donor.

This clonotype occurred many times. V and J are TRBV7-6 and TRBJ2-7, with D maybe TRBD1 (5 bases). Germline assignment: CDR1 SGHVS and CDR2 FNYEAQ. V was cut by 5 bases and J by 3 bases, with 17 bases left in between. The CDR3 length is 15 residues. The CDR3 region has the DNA TGTGCCAGCAGCCTCGAGATAGGGGCATACTACGAGCAGTACTTC. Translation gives CASSLEIGAYYEQYF.

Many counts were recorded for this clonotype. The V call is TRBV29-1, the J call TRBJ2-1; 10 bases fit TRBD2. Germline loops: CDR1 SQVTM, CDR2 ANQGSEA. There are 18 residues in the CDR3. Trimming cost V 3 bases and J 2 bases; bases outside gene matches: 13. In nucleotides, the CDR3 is TGCAGCGTTGACGACAGGACAACCGGGACTAGCGCCTACAATGAGCAGTTCTTC. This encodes CSVDDRTTGTSAYNEQFF.

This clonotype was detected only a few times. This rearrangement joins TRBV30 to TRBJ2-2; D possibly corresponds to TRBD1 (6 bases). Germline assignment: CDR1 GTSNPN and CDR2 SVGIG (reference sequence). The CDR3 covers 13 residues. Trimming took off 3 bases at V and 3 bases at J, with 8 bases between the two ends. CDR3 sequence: CAWRGQYTGELFF. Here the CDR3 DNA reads TGTGCCTGGAGAGGACAGTACACCGGGGAGCTGTTTTTT.

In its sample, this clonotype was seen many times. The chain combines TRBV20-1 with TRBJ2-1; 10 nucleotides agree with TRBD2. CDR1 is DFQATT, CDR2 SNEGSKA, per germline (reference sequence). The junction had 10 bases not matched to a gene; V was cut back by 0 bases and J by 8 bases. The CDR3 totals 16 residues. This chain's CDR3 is CSARDWGLAFLDEQFF. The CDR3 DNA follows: TGCAGTGCTAGAGACTGGGGACTAGCGTTTTTGGATGAGCAGTTCTTC.

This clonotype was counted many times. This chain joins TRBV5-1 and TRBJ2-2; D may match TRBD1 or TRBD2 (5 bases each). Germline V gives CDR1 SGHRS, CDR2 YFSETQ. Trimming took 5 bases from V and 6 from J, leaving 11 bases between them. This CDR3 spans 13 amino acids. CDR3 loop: CASSEGIPGELFF. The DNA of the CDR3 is TGCGCCAGCAGTGAGGGGATCCCCGGGGAGCTGTTTTTT.

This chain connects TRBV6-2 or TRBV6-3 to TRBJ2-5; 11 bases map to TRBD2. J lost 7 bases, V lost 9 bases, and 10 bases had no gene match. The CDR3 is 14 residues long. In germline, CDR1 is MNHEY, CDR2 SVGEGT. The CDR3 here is CASRTSGPEGTQYF. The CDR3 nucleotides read TGTGCCAGTCGGACTAGCGGGCCGGAGGGGACCCAGTACTTC.

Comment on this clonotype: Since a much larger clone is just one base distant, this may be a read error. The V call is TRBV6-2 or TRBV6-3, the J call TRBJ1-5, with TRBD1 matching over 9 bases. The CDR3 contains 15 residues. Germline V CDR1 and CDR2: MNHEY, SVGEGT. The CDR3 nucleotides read TGTGCCAGCAGTTCGACAGGGGGAGGCAATCAGCCCCAGGATTTT. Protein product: CASSSTGGGNQPQDF.

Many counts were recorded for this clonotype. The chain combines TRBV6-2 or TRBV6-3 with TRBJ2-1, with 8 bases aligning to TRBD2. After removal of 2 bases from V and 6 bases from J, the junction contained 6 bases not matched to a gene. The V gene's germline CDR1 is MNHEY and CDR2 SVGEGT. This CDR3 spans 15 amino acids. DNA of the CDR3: TGTGCCAGCAGTTACCGCGGGACTAGATCCAATGAGCAGTTCTTC. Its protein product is CASSYRGTRSNEQFF.

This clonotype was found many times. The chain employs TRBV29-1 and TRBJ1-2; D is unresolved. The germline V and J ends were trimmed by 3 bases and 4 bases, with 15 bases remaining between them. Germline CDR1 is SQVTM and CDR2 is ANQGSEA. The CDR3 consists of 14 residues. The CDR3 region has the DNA TGCAGCGTTGATCCCTTGGAGGGTACCTATGGCTACACCTTC. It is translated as CSVDPLEGTYGYTF. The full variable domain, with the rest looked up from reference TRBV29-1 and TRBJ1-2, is SAVISQKPSRDICQRGTSLTIQCQVDSQVTMMFWYRQQPGQSLTLIATANQGSEATYESGFVIDKFPISRPNLTFSTLTVSNMSPEDSSIYLCSVDPLEGTYGYTFGSGTRLTVV.

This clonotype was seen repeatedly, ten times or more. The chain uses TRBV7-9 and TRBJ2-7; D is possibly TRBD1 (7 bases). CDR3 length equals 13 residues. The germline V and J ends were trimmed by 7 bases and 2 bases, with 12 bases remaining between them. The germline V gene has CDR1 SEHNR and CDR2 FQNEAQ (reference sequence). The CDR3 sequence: CASTGDRPYEQYF. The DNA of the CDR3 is TGTGCCAGCACGGGGGACAGACCCTACGAGCAGTACTTC. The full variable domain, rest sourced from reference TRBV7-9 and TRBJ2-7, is DTGVSQNPRHKITKRGQNVTFRCDPISEHNRLYWYRQTLGQGPEFLTYFQNEAQLEKSRLLSDRFSAERPKGSFSTLEIQRTEQGDSAMYLCASTGDRPYEQYFGPGTRLTVT.

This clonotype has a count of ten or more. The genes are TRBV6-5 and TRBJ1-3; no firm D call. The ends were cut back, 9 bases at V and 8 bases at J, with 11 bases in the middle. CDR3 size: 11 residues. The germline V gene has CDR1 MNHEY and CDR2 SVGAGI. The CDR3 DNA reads TGTGCCAGTCGTGGTGATTACACCATATATTTT. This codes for CASRGDYTIYF.

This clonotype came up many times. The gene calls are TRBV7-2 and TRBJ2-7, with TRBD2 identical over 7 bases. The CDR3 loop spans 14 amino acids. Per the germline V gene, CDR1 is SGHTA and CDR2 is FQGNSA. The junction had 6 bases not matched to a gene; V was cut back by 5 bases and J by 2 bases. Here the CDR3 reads CASSHAGTTYEQYF. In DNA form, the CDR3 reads TGTGCCAGCAGCCACGCTGGGACTACCTACGAGCAGTACTTC.

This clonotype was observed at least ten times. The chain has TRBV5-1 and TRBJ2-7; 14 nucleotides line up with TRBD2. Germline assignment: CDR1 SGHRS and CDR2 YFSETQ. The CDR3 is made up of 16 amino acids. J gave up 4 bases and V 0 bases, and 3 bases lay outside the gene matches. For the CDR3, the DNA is TGCGCCAGCAGCTTGGGACTAGCGGGGGGGGCTTACGAGCAGTACTTC. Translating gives CASSLGLAGGAYEQYF.

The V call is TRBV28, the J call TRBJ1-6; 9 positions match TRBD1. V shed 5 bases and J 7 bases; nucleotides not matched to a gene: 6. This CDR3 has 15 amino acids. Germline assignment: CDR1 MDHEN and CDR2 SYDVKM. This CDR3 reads CASSKPGQGNSPLHF. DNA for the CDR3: TGTGCCAGCAGTAAACCGGGACAGGGCAATTCACCCCTCCACTTT.

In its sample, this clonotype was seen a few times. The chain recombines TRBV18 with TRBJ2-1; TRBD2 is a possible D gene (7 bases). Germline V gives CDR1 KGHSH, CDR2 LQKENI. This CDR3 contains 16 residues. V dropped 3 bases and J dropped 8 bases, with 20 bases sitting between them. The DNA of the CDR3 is TGTGCCAGCTCACCTCGACAGGTACGGGGGGTCCATGAGCAGTTCTTC. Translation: CASSPRQVRGVHEQFF.

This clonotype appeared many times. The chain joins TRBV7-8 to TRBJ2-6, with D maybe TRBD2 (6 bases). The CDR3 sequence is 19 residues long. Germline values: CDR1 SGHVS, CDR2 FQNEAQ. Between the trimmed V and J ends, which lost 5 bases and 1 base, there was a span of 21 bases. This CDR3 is CASSLGSRYAYSGANVLTF. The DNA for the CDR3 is TGTGCCAGCAGCCTCGGGAGCCGGTATGCCTATTCTGGGGCCAACGTCCTGACTTTC.

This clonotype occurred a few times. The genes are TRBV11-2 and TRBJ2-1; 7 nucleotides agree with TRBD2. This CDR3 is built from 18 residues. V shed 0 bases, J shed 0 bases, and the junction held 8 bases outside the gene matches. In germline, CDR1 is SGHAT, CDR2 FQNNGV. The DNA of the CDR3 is TGTGCCAGCAGCTTAGAACCTCAAGCGGGATCCTCCTACAATGAGCAGTTCTTC. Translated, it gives CASSLEPQAGSSYNEQFF.